The clone carrying this T cell receptor beta chain was observed a single time. Looked up from germline, CDR1 is KGHSH and CDR2 is LQKENI. J lost 8 bases, V lost 3 bases, and 9 bases had no gene match. This CDR3 comprises 16 residues. In the study's own analysis: Quantification of nucleated cells was approximated via reference gene primer amplification. The assay was immunoSEQ multiplex PCR, and TCRdb's table has in-frame clones only and misses some. V, J and clone size were drawn from that table, and D and trimming were deduced from the DNA. The data contain under 300,000 clones, around 84% of them seen just once; the ten biggest clones take up under 9%. The data were taken from a study of blood T cell repertoires in COVID-19. At the level of the study: Samples came from the United States, Italy and Spain, spanning acute and convalescent COVID-19. Sample material is recorded as cDNA or gDNA derived from T cells, B-cell-depleted T cells, or PBMCs.

The chain carries TRBV18 and TRBJ2-2, with 10 bases that match TRBD2. This TCR was recovered from a woman between 70 and 85 years old with active or convalescent COVID-19. The sample was peripheral blood. CDR3 in amino acids: CASSPPAGGPRGELFF. The CDR3 bases are TGTGCCAGCTCACCCCCAGCGGGGGGGCCGAGAGGGGAGCTGTTTTTT.